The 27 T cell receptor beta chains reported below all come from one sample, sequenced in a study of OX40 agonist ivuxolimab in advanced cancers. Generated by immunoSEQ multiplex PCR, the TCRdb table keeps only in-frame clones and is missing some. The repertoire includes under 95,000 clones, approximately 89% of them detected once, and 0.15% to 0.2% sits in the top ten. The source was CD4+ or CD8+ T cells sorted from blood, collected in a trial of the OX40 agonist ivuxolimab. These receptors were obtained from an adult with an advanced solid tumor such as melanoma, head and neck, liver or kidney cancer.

CDR3 amino acids: CASSPPAGDGEQFF. CDR3 nucleotides: TGTGCCAGCTCACCACCGGCGGGAGATGGCGAGCAGTTCTTC. J is TRBJ2-1 and V is TRBV18, with TRBD2 identical over 7 bases. Germline V gene data show CDR1 as KGHSH and CDR2 as LQKENI. V was clipped by 0 bases and J by 10 bases; unmatched bases: 6. The CDR3 spans 14 residues.

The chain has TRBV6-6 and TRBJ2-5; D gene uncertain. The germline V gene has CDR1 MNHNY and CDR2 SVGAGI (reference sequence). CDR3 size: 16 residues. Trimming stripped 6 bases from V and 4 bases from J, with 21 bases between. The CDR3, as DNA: TGTGCCAGCAGAACCAACTTAAGAAGAGGTGGAGAGACCCAGTACTTC. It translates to CASRTNLRRGGETQYF.

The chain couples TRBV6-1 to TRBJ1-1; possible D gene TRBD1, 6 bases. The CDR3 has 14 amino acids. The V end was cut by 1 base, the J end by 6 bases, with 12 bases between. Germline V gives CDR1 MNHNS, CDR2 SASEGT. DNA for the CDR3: TGTGCCAGCAGTGAAGAGGGGGGTCTCTCTGAAGCTTTCTTT. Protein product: CASSEEGGLSEAFF.

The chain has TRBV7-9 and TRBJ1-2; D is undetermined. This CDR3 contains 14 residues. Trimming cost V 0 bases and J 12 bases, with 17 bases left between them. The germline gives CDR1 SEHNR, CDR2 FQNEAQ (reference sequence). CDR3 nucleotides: TGTGCCAGCAGCTTAGCGCTTGGTACGGAGGGTGACACCTTC. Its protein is CASSLALGTEGDTF.

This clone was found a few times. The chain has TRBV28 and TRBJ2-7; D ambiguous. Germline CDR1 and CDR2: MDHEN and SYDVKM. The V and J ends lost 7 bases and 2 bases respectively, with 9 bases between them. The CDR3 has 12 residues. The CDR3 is CASNSRTYEQYF. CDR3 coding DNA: TGTGCCAGCAATTCAAGAACCTACGAGCAGTACTTC.

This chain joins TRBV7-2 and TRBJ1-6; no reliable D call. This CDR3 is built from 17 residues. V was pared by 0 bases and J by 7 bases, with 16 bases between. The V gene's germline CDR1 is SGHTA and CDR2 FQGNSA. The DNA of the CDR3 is TGTGCCAGCAGCTTAGCGTGGAGAAACCAACTAAATTCACCCCTCCACTTT. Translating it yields CASSLAWRNQLNSPLHF.

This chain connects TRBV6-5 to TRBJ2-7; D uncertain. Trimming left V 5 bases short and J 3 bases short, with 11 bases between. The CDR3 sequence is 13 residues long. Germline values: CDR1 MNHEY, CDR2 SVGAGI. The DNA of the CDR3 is TGTGCCAGCAGTCCCTCGGACGGCTACGAGCAGTACTTC. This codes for CASSPSDGYEQYF.

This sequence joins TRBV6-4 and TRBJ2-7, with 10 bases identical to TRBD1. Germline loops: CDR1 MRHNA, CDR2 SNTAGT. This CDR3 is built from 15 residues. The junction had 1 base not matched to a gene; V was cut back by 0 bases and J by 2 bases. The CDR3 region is CASSDSGQGTYEQYF. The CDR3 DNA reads TGTGCCAGCAGTGACTCGGGACAGGGGACCTACGAGCAGTACTTC.

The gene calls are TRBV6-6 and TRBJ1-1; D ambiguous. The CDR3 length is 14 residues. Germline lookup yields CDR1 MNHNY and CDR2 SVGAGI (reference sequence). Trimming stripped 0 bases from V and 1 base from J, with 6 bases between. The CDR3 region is CASSYSPANTEAFF. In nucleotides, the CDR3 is TGTGCCAGCAGTTACTCGCCAGCGAACACTGAAGCTTTCTTT.

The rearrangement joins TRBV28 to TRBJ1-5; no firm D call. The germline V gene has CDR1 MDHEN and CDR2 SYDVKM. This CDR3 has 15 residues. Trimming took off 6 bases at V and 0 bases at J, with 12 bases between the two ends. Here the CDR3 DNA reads TGTGCCAGCAGCTACTTTTTGCCTAGCAATCAGCCCCAGCATTTT. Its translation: CASSYFLPSNQPQHF.

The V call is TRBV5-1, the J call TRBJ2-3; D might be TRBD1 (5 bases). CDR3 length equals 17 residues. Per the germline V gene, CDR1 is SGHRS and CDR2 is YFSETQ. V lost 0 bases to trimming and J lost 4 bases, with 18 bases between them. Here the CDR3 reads CASSLAAYPRGADTQYF. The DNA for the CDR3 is TGCGCCAGCAGCTTGGCGGCCTATCCTAGGGGCGCAGATACGCAGTATTTT.

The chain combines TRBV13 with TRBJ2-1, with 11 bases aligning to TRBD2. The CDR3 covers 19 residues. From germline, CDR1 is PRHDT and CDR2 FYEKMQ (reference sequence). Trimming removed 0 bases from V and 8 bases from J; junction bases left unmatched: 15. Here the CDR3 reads CASSLGQHWASGGFDEQFF. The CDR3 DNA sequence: TGTGCCAGCAGCTTAGGTCAACATTGGGCTAGCGGGGGGTTCGATGAGCAGTTCTTC.

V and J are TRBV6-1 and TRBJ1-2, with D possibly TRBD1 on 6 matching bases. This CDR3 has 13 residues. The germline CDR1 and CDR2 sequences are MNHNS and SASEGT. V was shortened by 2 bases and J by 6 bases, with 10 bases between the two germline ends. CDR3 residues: CASSETGSNGYTF. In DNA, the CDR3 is TGTGCCAGCAGTGAAACAGGGTCGAATGGCTACACCTTC.

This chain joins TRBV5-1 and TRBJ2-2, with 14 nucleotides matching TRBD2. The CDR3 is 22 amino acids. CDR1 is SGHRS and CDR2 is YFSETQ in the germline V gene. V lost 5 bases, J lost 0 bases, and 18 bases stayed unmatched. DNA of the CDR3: TGCGCCAGCAGAGATCCCCCCGTAGGGACTAGCGGGAGCCAGCCGAACACCGGGGAGCTGTTTTTT. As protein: CASRDPPVGTSGSQPNTGELFF.

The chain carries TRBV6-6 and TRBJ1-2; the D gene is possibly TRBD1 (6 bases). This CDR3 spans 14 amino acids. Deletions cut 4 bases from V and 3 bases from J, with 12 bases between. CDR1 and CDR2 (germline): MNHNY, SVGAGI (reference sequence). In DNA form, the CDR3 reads TGTGCCAGCAGTTCTACAGGGCTCTACTATGGCTACACCTTC. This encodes CASSSTGLYYGYTF.

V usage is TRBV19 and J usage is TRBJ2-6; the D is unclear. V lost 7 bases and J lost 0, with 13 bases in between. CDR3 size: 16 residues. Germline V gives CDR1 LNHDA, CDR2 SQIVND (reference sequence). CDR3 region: CASIPSGYSGANVLTF. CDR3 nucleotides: TGTGCCAGTATCCCCTCCGGCTACTCTGGGGCCAACGTCCTGACTTTC. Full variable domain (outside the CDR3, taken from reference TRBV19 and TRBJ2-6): DGGITQSPKYLFRKEGQNVTLSCEQNLNHDAMYWYRQDPGQGLRLIYYSQIVNDFQKGDIAEGYSVSREKKESFPLTVTSAQKNPTAFYLCASIPSGYSGANVLTFGAGSRLTVL.

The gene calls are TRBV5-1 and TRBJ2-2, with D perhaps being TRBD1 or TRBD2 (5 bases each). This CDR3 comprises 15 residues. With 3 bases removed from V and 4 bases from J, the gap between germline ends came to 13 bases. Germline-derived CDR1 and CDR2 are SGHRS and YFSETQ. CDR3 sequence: CASSSGTRGTGELFF. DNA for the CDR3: TGCGCCAGCAGCTCTGGGACGAGAGGCACCGGGGAGCTGTTTTTT.

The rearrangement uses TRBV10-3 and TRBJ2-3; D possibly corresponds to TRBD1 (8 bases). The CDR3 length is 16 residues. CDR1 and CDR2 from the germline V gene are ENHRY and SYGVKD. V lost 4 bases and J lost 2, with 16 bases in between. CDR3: CAISGTGLAVTDTQYF. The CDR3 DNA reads TGTGCCATCAGTGGGACAGGGCTAGCGGTCACAGATACGCAGTATTTT.

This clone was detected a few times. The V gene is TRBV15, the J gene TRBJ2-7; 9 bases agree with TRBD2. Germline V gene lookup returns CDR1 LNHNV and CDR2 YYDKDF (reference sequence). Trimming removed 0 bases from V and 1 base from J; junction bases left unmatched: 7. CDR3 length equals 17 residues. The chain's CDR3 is CATSRDWAGGRSYEQYF. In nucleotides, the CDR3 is TGTGCCACCAGCAGAGATTGGGCGGGGGGGCGTTCCTACGAGCAGTACTTC. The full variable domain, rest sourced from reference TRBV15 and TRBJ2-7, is DAMVIQNPRYQVTQFGKPVTLSCSQTLNHNVMYWYQQKSSQAPKLLFHYYDKDFNNEADTPDNFQSRRPNTSFCFLDIRSPGLGDTAMYLCATSRDWAGGRSYEQYFGPGTRLTVT.

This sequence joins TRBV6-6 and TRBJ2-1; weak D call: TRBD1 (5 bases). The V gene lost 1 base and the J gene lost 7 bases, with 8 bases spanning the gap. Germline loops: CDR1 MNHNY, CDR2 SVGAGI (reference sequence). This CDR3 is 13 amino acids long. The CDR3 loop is CASSYFQGNEQFF. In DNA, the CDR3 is TGTGCCAGCAGTTACTTTCAGGGTAATGAGCAGTTCTTC.

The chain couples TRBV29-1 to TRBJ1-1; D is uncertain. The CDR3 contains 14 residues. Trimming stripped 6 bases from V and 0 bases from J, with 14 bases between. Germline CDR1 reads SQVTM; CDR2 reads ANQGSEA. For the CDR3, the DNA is TGCAGCGTCCTCGGGGTCAGGATGAACACTGAAGCTTTCTTT. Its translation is CSVLGVRMNTEAFF.

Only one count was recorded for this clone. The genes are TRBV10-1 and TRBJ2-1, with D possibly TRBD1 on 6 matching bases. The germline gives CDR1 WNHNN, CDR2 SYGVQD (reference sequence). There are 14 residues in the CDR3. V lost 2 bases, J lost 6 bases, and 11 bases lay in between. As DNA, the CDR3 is TGCGCCAGCAGTGAGCAGGGGTCGATCAATGAGCAGTTCTTC. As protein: CASSEQGSINEQFF.

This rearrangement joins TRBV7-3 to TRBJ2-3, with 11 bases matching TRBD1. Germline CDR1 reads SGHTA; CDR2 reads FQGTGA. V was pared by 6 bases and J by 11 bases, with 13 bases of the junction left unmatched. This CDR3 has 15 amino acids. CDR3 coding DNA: TGTGCCAGCAGTCCGACCGGGACAGGGGGTCTTCTGCAGTATTTT. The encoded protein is CASSPTGTGGLLQYF.

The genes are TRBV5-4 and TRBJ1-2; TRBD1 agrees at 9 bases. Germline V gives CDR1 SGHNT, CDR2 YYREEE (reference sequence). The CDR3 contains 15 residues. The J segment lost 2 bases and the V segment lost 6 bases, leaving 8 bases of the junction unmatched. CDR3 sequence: CASTFGQGRNYGYTF. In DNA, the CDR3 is TGTGCCAGCACCTTCGGACAGGGGAGGAACTATGGCTACACCTTC. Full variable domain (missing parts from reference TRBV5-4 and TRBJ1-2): ETGVTQSPTHLIKTRGQQVTLRCSSQSGHNTVSWYQQALGQGPQFIFQYYREEENGRGNFPPRFSGLQFPNYSSELNVNALELDDSALYLCASTFGQGRNYGYTFGSGTRLTVV.

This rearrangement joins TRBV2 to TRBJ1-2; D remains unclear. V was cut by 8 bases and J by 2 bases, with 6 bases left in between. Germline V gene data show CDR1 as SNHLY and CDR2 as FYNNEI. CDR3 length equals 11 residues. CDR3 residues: CASSDNYGYTF. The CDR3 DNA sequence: TGTGCCAGCTCAGACAACTATGGCTACACCTTC.

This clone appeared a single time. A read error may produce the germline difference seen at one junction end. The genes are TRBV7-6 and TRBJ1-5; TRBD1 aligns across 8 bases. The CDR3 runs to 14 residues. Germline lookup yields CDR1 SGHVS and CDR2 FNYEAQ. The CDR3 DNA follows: TGTGCCAGCAGAACCGGGACAGGTGAACAGCTCCAGCATTTT. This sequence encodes CASRTGTGEQLQHF.

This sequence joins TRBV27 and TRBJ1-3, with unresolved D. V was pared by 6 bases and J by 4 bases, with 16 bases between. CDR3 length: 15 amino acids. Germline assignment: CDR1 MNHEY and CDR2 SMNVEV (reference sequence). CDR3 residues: CASRPSRGPGNTIYF. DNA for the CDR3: TGTGCCAGCAGGCCCTCAAGAGGGCCCGGAAACACCATATATTTT.